The 23 T cell receptor beta chains reported below all come from one sample, sequenced in a study of CD8 T cells in Susac syndrome. An amount of RNA that ranged from roughly 0.5 to 1 ug was reverse transcribed with random hexamers. One entry per CDR3 protein results from TCRdb running MiXCR on the immunoSEQ multiplex PCR reads. Altogether under 200,000 distinct CDR3 sequences are present, approximately 96% being singletons, with the ten largest covering around 0.16%. The sample comprised CD8+ T cells from PBMCs. These receptors all stem from a human donor with multiple sclerosis.

This clonotype was seen more than once but under ten times. This chain joins TRBV12-3 or TRBV12-4 and TRBJ1-1, with a weak D call TRBD1 (6 bases). Trimming cost V 5 bases and J 8 bases, with 12 bases left between them. This CDR3 has 12 residues. The CDR3 DNA sequence: TGTGCCAGCAGTCCAGGGACACCCGAAGCTTTCTTT. Translation: CASSPGTPEAFF.

The chain links TRBV2 to TRBJ1-2; D not certain. CDR3 length: 12 amino acids. Germline CDR1 reads SNHLY; CDR2 reads FYNNEI. V lost 6 bases to trimming and J lost 1 base, with 6 bases between them. The CDR3, as DNA: TGTGCCAGCAGGGAAAGTAACTATGGCTACACCTTC. Its translation: CASRESNYGYTF.

The chain employs TRBV27 and TRBJ1-1; D remains ambiguous. The CDR3 loop spans 14 amino acids. Trimming shortened V by 2 bases and J by 7 bases, and 14 bases separated the two germline ends. Germline V CDR1 and CDR2: MNHEY, SMNVEV (reference sequence). CDR3 residues: CASSLRLSVSEAFF. The CDR3 DNA reads TGTGCCAGCAGTTTAAGGTTGTCAGTCAGTGAAGCTTTCTTT.

V gene TRBV4-1 combines with J gene TRBJ2-3, with no clear D. CDR1 is MGHRA and CDR2 is YSYEKL in the germline V gene. V lost 4 bases and J 1 base, leaving 12 bases between the germline ends. This CDR3 is built from 15 residues. Here the CDR3 reads CASSRSLDGTDTQYF. CDR3 nucleotide sequence: TGCGCCAGCAGCCGCTCCCTAGATGGCACAGATACGCAGTATTTT.

The chain has TRBV18 and TRBJ2-7; either TRBD1 or TRBD2 may supply D (5 bases each). V was clipped by 2 bases and J by 3 bases, with 14 bases between them. The CDR3 is made up of 15 amino acids. CDR1 and CDR2 (germline): KGHSH, LQKENI. The CDR3 loop reads CASSPVRGPDYEQYF. For the CDR3, the DNA is TGTGCCAGCTCACCAGTAAGGGGACCTGACTACGAGCAGTACTTC.

V and J are TRBV28 and TRBJ1-5; no definite D call. The V end lost 5 bases, the J end lost 3 bases, and 8 bases lay between the germline ends. CDR1 is MDHEN, CDR2 SYDVKM, per germline. The CDR3 extends over 13 amino acids. The CDR3 DNA follows: TGTGCCAGCAGTCAGCGAGACAATCAGCCCCAGCATTTT. Translation gives CASSQRDNQPQHF.

The rearrangement uses TRBV2 and TRBJ2-1, with 15 nucleotides matching TRBD2. V dropped 6 bases and J dropped 7; count of bases not matched to a gene: 7. This CDR3 has 16 amino acids. Germline V gene lookup returns CDR1 SNHLY and CDR2 FYNNEI. For the CDR3, the DNA is TGTGCCAGCAGCACAAGCGGGACTAGCGGGGGGAATGAGCAGTTCTTC. Its protein is CASSTSGTSGGNEQFF.

The V call is TRBV12-3 or TRBV12-4, the J call TRBJ1-2, with D unresolved. Trimming pared 4 bases from V and 4 bases from J, leaving 10 bases between. The CDR3 is 13 amino acids. CDR3 DNA: TGTGCCAGCAGTTCTCTTGTAGGCTATGGCTACACCTTC. It yields the protein CASSSLVGYGYTF.

This sequence joins TRBV5-4 and TRBJ2-5, with D possibly being TRBD2 (6 bases). Germline CDR1 and CDR2: SGHNT and YYREEE (reference sequence). The CDR3 has 15 residues. The germline V and J ends were trimmed by 4 bases and 5 bases, with 18 bases remaining between them. The CDR3 loop reads CASSTGDFPGETQYF. CDR3 DNA: TGTGCCAGCAGCACCGGGGACTTTCCAGGGGAGACCCAGTACTTC.

CDR3 in amino acids: CASSDGGDNEQFF. CDR3 DNA: TGTGCCAGCAGTGATGGTGGGGACAATGAGCAGTTCTTC. The chain uses TRBV25-1 and TRBJ2-1; no definite D call. The germline gives CDR1 MGHDK, CDR2 SYGVNS. V lost 3 bases, J lost 5 bases, and 8 bases lay in between. The CDR3 spans 13 residues.

The chain recombines TRBV9 with TRBJ2-3; maybe TRBD2 (6 bases). The CDR3 runs 15 residues. Germline lookup yields CDR1 SGDLS and CDR2 YYNGEE. The V end was cut by 4 bases, the J end by 6 bases, with 18 bases between. CDR3 DNA sequence: TGTGCCAGCAGCCCCCAACTGCGGGCGGGGGATACGCAGTATTTT. This translates into CASSPQLRAGDTQYF.

The chain employs TRBV28 and TRBJ1-1; D possibly corresponds to TRBD1 (5 bases). Germline-derived CDR1 and CDR2 are MDHEN and SYDVKM. CDR3 length: 15 amino acids. The germline V and J ends were trimmed by 6 bases and 3 bases, with 17 bases remaining between them. The CDR3 nucleotides read TGTGCCAGCAGCCTCTTACCTGGAGGGGACACTGAAGCTTTCTTT. Translated: CASSLLPGGDTEAFF.

The chain carries TRBV9 and TRBJ2-2; tentative D call: TRBD1 (5 bases). CDR1 is SGDLS, CDR2 YYNGEE, per germline. The CDR3 loop spans 13 amino acids. V dropped 3 bases and J dropped 7 bases, with 10 bases sitting between them. This CDR3 reads CASSGRQNGELFF. The CDR3 DNA follows: TGTGCCAGCAGCGGCCGACAGAACGGGGAGCTGTTTTTT.

The chain recombines TRBV7-9 with TRBJ2-7; either TRBD1 or TRBD2 may supply D (5 bases each). The CDR3 is made up of 14 amino acids. CDR1 and CDR2 from the germline V gene are SEHNR and FQNEAQ (reference sequence). Trimming took off 1 base at V and 4 bases at J, with 11 bases between the two ends. CDR3 amino acids: CASSLEGRQYEQYF. Here the CDR3 DNA reads TGTGCCAGCAGCTTAGAGGGACGGCAATACGAGCAGTACTTC. Using reference TRBV7-9 and TRBJ2-7 for the parts outside the CDR3, the full variable domain is DTGVSQNPRHKITKRGQNVTFRCDPISEHNRLYWYRQTLGQGPEFLTYFQNEAQLEKSRLLSDRFSAERPKGSFSTLEIQRTEQGDSAMYLCASSLEGRQYEQYFGPGTRLTVT.

The V gene is TRBV30, the J gene TRBJ1-4; D call uncertain. Germline lookup yields CDR1 GTSNPN and CDR2 SVGIG (reference sequence). Trimming took 2 bases from V and 0 from J, leaving 7 bases between them. The CDR3 has 14 amino acids. This chain's CDR3 is CAWSPVATNEKLFF. The CDR3 nucleotides are TGTGCCTGGAGTCCCGTGGCAACTAATGAAAAACTGTTTTTT. The variable domain in full, with the rest retrieved from reference TRBV30 and TRBJ1-4, is SQTIHQWPATLVQPVGSPLSLECTVEGTSNPNLYWYRQAAGRGLQLLFYSVGIGQISSEVPQNLSASRPQDRQFILSSKKLLLSDSGFYLCAWSPVATNEKLFFGSGTQLSVL.

The chain uses TRBV7-9 and TRBJ1-1, with no clear D. Germline assignment: CDR1 SEHNR and CDR2 FQNEAQ (reference sequence). Trimming removed 0 bases at V and 7 bases at J, with 3 bases between. The CDR3 is 11 amino acids. In DNA form, the CDR3 reads TGTGCCAGCAGCTTAGCCCGTGAAGCTTTCTTT. Its translation: CASSLAREAFF.

This chain uses TRBV27 with TRBJ1-2; D is unclear. The CDR3 sequence is 15 residues long. The V gene lost 5 bases and the J gene lost 3 bases, with 16 bases spanning the gap. Germline assignment: CDR1 MNHEY and CDR2 SMNVEV (reference sequence). The CDR3 region is CASSPWAGNHYGYTF. CDR3 in DNA: TGTGCCAGCAGTCCCTGGGCGGGGAACCACTATGGCTACACCTTC.

The V and J genes are TRBV29-1 and TRBJ1-2, with 10 bases that match TRBD1. J was trimmed by 4 bases and V by 0 bases; bases with no gene match: 17. This CDR3 has 19 amino acids. Germline CDR1 is SQVTM and CDR2 is ANQGSEA. The CDR3 reads CSVEDLRGQGKVWGYGYTF. The CDR3 DNA reads as TGCAGCGTTGAAGATCTTAGGGGACAGGGGAAAGTCTGGGGCTATGGCTACACCTTC.

The rearrangement joins TRBV27 to TRBJ2-3; 7 bases align to TRBD2. This CDR3 has 17 residues. The germline CDR1 and CDR2 sequences are MNHEY and SMNVEV (reference sequence). J lost 1 base, V lost 5 bases, and 12 bases had no gene match. The CDR3 nucleotides read TGTGCCAGCAGTCCCCGGCTCCGGGACTACCGCACAGATACGCAGTATTTT. Its translation: CASSPRLRDYRTDTQYF.

The genes are TRBV12-5 and TRBJ2-7, with D possibly matching TRBD2 (5 bases). Germline V lookup: CDR1 LGHNT, CDR2 FRNRAP. There are 13 residues in the CDR3. The V end was cut by 9 bases, the J end by 0 bases, with 12 bases between. The CDR3 loop reads CASAEGISYEQYF. CDR3 sequence (DNA): TGTGCTAGCGCAGAGGGCATCTCCTACGAGCAGTACTTC.

This chain uses TRBV12-3 or TRBV12-4 with TRBJ1-1; D may be TRBD1 (5 bases). The ends were cut back, 6 bases at V and 1 base at J, with 9 bases in the middle. The length of the CDR3 is 13 residues. The CDR3 sequence: CASRPDRNTEAFF. As DNA, the CDR3 is TGTGCCAGCAGACCAGACAGGAACACTGAAGCTTTCTTT.

The chain is built from TRBV15 and TRBJ1-5; possible D gene TRBD1, 5 bases. Germline CDR1 is LNHNV and CDR2 is YYDKDF (reference sequence). Trimming pared 9 bases from V and 7 bases from J, leaving 13 bases between. The length of the CDR3 is 12 residues. CDR3 coding DNA: TGTGCCACGGGGCGGGGGGGACAGCCCCAGCATTTT. This sequence encodes CATGRGGQPQHF.

The chain is built from TRBV27 and TRBJ2-1, with 14 bases identical to TRBD2. The V and J ends lost 5 bases and 12 bases, in that order; junction bases with no gene match: 3. Germline lookup yields CDR1 MNHEY and CDR2 SMNVEV (reference sequence). The CDR3 runs to 13 residues. This chain's CDR3 is CASSTGLAGVQFF. In nucleotides, the CDR3 is TGTGCCAGCAGTACGGGACTAGCGGGAGTGCAGTTCTTC.